A selection of T cell receptor beta chains follows, all from one sample in a study of CD8+ T cells in alopecia areata. Only in-frame clones appear in the TCRdb table, and some are missing; sequencing was by immunoSEQ multiplex PCR. The data show about 110,000 clones, approximately 54% seen once. This material consisted of CD8+ T cells sorted from blood, taken at week 24, from a patient treated with tofacitinib. Receptors originate from a human donor with alopecia areata. Each CDR3 is given with its conserved first and last residue.

v_gene,CDR3aa
TRBV7-9,CASSPGLAGGKNIQYF
TRBV30,CAGYRALDTEAFF
TRBV4-1,CASSHRGENTEAFF
TRBV5-6,CASSLELAGGKNEQFF
TRBV7-9,CASSRTDNNSPLHF
TRBV15,CATSSGEISTDTQYF
TRBV4-1,CASSQRGGYEQYF
TRBV6-6,CASSYGLAEETQYF
TRBV4-1,CASSPNRVDNSPLHF
TRBV29-1,CSPPGNTEAFF
TRBV19,CASSMVLLAGLYEQYF
TRBV12-5,CASGLNELFF
TRBV4-1,CASSQRQEQEPEASPLHF
TRBV7-6,CASSFGQGISGNTIYF
TRBV7-8,CASSRTSGGAETQYF
TRBV9,CASSPRGTSSYEQYF
TRBV7-8,CASSSDRQETQYF
TRBV7-9,CASSHHPGQGNYGYTF
TRBV5-1,CAISQGVGGYTF
TRBV7-2,CASSLEWGGTAYEQYF
TRBV27,CASSFSSGEEETQYF
TRBV7-9,CASSLFGNQPQHF
TRBV6-5,CASSYNFGGNTEAFF
TRBV12-5,CASGFPGANVLTF
TRBV7-9,CASSVSETQYF
TRBV29-1,CSVSRQGARGYTF
TRBV19,CASTTDPLAPQHF
TRBV6-5,CASSYSGGPYGYTF
TRBV6-5,CASSYHPAETQYF
TRBV6-5,CASSNYGPTGYGYTF
TRBV19,CASSIRGTAGNTIYF
TRBV9,CASSVAIGLADHEQYF
TRBV9,CASSVGVILIYEQFF
TRBV9,CASSVGDSGDYTDTQYF
TRBV29-1,CSVEGSARGTNEQFF
TRBV7-9,CASSRQMSTGELFF
TRBV5-5,CASRSGQSGYTF
TRBV23-1,CASGGQADTQYF
TRBV27,CASSSHRDGQPQHF
TRBV7-2,CASSLVGPGVNEKLFF
TRBV19,CASSGGDYGYTF
TRBV6-5,CASSQTPETANGYTF
TRBV4-3,CASSQDRRGRPNTGELFF
TRBV2,CASNAGEYEQYF
TRBV19,CASSISGGPGELFF
TRBV7-6,CASSTVRGIDPDTQYF
TRBV29-1,CSVETAGEVGELFF
TRBV27,CASSPPGQPSYEQYF
TRBV4-2,CASSPRGQSYEQYF
TRBV30,CAWSVLSLTYGYTF
TRBV27,CASSPTGGAGQETQYF
TRBV30,CAWSGPLVGVRGGYEQYF
TRBV6-1,CASSSQGVETQYF
TRBV5-1,CASSLEGGGEPQHF
TRBV11-2,CASSPRDSSYEQYF